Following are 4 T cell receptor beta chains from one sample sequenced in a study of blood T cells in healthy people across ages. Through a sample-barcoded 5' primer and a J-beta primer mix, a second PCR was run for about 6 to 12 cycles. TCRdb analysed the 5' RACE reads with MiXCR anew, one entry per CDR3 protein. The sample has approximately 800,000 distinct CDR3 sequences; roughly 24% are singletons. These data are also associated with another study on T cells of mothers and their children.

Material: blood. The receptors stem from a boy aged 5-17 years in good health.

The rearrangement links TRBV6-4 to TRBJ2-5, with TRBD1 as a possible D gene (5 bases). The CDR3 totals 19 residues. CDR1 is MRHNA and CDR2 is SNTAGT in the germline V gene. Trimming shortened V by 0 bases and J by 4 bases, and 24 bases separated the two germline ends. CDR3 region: CASSDSYPWTLKSGETQYF. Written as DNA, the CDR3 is TGTGCCAGCAGTGACTCCTACCCCTGGACACTAAAATCAGGAGAGACCCAGTACTTC.

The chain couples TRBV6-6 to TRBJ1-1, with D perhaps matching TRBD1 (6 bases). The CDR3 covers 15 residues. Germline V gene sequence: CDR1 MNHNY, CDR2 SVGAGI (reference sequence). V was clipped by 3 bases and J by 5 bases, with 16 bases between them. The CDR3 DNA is TGTGCCAGCAGTTATGTTGTAGGGGGGAGAACTGAAGCTTTCTTT. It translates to CASSYVVGGRTEAFF.

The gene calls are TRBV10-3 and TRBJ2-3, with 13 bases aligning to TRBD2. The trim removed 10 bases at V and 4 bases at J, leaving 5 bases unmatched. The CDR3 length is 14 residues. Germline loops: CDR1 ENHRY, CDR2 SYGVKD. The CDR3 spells CATDTSGGADTQYF. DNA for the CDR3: TGTGCCACCGATACTAGCGGGGGGGCAGATACGCAGTATTTT.

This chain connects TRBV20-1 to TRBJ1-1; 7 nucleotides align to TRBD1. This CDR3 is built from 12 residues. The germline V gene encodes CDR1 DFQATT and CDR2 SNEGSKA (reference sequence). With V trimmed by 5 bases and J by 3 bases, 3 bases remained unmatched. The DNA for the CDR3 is TGCAGTGCTGGGGGACAGCACACTGAAGCTTTCTTT. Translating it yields CSAGGQHTEAFF.